The sequence of this T cell receptor beta chain was determined in a study of shared clonotypes between healthy human individuals. Looking at the study overall: Per-donor plates numbered three CD4 naive, three CD4 memory, two CD8 naive and one CD8 memory. Findings of the study overall: Naive subsets typically showed greater estimated richness than memory subsets. Sample collection involved blood only; tissue repertoires are likely different.

J was trimmed by 2 bases and V by 6 bases; bases with no gene match: 2. CDR3 size: 13 residues. Per the germline V gene, CDR1 is SNHLY and CDR2 is FYNNEI. It was 200 to 250 ng DNA, around 32,000 T cell genomes, that sorted-subset replicate PCRs used. Generated by immunoSEQ multiplex PCR, the TCRdb table keeps only in-frame clones and is missing some. Among over a million clones listed, about 96% were seen once. With respect to this clone: Antigen unknown. Other DNA sequences within the sample encode an identical CDR3.

This rearrangement joins TRBV2 to TRBJ2-5; 8 bases are a match to TRBD1. This receptor was obtained from a young man in good health. Sequencing was performed on naive CD4+ T cells sorted from blood. Stated subset: CD45RA+ positively selected. CDR3 nucleotide sequence: TGTGCCAGCAGGTACAGGGGGCAAGAGACCCAGTACTTC. Its translation is CASRYRGQETQYF.